What follows are 8 T cell receptor beta chains derived from one specimen sequenced in a study of cytotoxic CD8 clonotypes in ibrutinib-treated CLL. Generated by immunoSEQ multiplex PCR, the TCRdb table keeps only in-frame clones and is missing some. Here the sample spans approximately 280,000 clones, more than 70% being singletons. Sequences were derived from PBMCs, sampled at disease progression, from a patient treated with ibrutinib. These receptor sequences come from a human donor with chronic lymphocytic leukemia.

CDR3 nucleotides: TGTGCCAGCAGCTTAGCCGACAGGGTCGACTACGAGCAGTACTTC. It yields the protein CASSLADRVDYEQYF. The V call is TRBV7-2, the J call TRBJ2-7; the match to TRBD1 covers 7 bases. The trim removed 0 bases at V and 3 bases at J, leaving 5 bases unmatched. This CDR3 has 15 amino acids. The V gene's germline CDR1 is SGHTA and CDR2 FQGNSA.

This chain uses TRBV18 with TRBJ2-7; 10 bases match TRBD1. CDR1 is KGHSH and CDR2 is LQKENI in the germline V gene. The junction had 6 bases not matched to a gene; V was cut back by 6 bases and J by 1 base. This CDR3 is built from 15 residues. The CDR3 DNA follows: TGTGCCAGCTCCCAAAGACAGGGGGCTTCCTACGAGCAGTACTTC. This codes for CASSQRQGASYEQYF.

In this sample, this clone turned up a few times. The chain employs TRBV27 and TRBJ2-7, with 7 positions matching TRBD1. The V and J ends lost 3 bases and 0 bases, in that order; junction bases with no gene match: 2. The CDR3 runs to 14 residues. Germline values: CDR1 MNHEY, CDR2 SMNVEV (reference sequence). The CDR3 loop reads CASSFRDSSYEQYF. The CDR3 nucleotides are TGTGCCAGCAGTTTCCGGGACAGCTCCTACGAGCAGTACTTC.

The genes are TRBV11-2 and TRBJ2-7, with no clear D. Germline loops: CDR1 SGHAT, CDR2 FQNNGV. V was clipped by 5 bases and J by 3 bases, with 11 bases between them. The CDR3 has 13 residues. The CDR3 is CASSHQVGYEQYF. The CDR3, as DNA: TGTGCCAGCAGCCACCAGGTAGGCTACGAGCAGTACTTC.

The chain is built from TRBV4-1 and TRBJ1-5, with a tentative D call TRBD1 (5 bases). The CDR3 length is 17 residues. CDR1 MGHRA and CDR2 YSYEKL come from the germline V gene. V was pared by 0 bases and J by 1 base, with 13 bases between. The CDR3 loop is CASSQDTLGTSNQPQHF. The CDR3 bases are TGCGCCAGCAGCCAAGATACGTTAGGGACCAGCAATCAGCCCCAGCATTTT.

The chain uses TRBV5-4 and TRBJ1-3; tentatively, D is TRBD1 (6 bases). Germline-derived CDR1 and CDR2 are SGHNT and YYREEE (reference sequence). CDR3 length equals 15 residues. Trimming shortened V by 4 bases and J by 3 bases, and 14 bases separated the two germline ends. CDR3 nucleotide sequence: TGTGCCAGCAGCCGCCATGGGGGCAGTGGAAACACCATATATTTT. Its translation: CASSRHGGSGNTIYF.

V is TRBV9 and J is TRBJ2-3; D unclear. Germline V gene lookup returns CDR1 SGDLS and CDR2 YYNGEE. The CDR3 contains 13 residues. Trimming stripped 0 bases from V and 0 bases from J, with 2 bases between. CDR3 sequence reads: CASSVASTDTQYF. The CDR3 DNA reads as TGTGCCAGCAGCGTAGCCAGCACAGATACGCAGTATTTT.

This clone appeared a single time. The CDR3 reads CASSEWGSQETQYF. CDR3 DNA sequence: TGTGCCAGCAGTGAATGGGGAAGCCAAGAGACCCAGTACTTC. The chain joins TRBV2 to TRBJ2-5; D gene unclear. Germline V gene data show CDR1 as SNHLY and CDR2 as FYNNEI. Trimming took off 2 bases at V and 1 base at J, with 8 bases between the two ends. The CDR3 extends over 14 amino acids.